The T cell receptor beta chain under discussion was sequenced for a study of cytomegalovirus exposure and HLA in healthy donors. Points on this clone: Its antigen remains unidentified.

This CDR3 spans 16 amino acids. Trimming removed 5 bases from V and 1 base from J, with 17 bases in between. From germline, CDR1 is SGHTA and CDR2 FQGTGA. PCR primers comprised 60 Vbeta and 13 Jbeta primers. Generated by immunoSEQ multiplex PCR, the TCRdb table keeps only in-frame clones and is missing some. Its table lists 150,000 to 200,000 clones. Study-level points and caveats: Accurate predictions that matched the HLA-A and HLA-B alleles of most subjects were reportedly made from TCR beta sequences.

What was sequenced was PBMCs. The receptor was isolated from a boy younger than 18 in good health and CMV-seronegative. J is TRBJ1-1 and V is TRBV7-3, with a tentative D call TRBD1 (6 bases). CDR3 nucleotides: TGTGCCAGCAGCCCCTCCGCAGGGGTTTCGAACACTGAAGCTTTCTTT. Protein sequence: CASSPSAGVSNTEAFF.